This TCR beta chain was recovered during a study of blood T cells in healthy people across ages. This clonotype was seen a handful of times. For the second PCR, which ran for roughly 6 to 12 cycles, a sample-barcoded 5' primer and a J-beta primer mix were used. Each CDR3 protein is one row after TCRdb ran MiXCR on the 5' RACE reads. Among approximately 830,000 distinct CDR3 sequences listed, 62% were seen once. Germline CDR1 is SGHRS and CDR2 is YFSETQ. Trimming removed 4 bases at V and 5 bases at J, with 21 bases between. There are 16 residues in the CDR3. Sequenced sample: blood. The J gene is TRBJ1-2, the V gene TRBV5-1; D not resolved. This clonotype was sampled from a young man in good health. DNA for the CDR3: TGCGCCAGCAGCGCGGGCGTAGGGTCTCTCGCATATGGCTACACCTTC. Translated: CASSAGVGSLAYGYTF.